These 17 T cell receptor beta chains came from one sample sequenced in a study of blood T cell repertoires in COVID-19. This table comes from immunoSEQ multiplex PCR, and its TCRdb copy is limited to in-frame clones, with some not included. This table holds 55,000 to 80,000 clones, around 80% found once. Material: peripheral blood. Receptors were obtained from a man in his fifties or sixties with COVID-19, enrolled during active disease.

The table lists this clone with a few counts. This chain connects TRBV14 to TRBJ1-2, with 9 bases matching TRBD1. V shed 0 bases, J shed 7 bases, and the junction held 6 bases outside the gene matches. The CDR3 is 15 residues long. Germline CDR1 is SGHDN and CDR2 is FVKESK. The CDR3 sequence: CASSQDHRGLGGYTF. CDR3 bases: TGTGCCAGCAGCCAAGATCACAGGGGGCTAGGTGGCTACACCTTC.

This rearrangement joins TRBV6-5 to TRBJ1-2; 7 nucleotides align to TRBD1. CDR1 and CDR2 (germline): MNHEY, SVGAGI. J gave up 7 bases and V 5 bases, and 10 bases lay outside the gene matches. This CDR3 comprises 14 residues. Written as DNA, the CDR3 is TGTGCCAGCAGTCTGACAGGGCCCGAGGGTGGCTACACCTTC. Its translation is CASSLTGPEGGYTF.

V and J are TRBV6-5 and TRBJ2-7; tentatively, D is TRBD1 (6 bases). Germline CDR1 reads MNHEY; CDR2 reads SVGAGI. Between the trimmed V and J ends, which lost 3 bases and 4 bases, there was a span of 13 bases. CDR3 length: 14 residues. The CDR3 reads CASSYGRGAYEQYF. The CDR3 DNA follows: TGTGCCAGCAGTTATGGCAGGGGAGCGTACGAGCAGTACTTC.

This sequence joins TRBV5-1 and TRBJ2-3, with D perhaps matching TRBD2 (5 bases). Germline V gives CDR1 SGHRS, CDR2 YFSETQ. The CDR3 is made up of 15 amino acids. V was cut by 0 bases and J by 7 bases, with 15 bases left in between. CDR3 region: CASSLGGGGTNTQYF. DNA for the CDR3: TGCGCCAGCAGCTTGGGTGGCGGAGGCACGAATACGCAGTATTTT.

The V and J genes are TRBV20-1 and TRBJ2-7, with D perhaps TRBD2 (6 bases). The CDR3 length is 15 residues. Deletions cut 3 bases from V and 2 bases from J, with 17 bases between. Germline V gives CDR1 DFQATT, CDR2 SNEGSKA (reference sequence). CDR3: CSASLGSGVPYEQYF. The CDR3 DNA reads TGCAGTGCTAGTCTGGGGTCGGGAGTACCCTACGAGCAGTACTTC.

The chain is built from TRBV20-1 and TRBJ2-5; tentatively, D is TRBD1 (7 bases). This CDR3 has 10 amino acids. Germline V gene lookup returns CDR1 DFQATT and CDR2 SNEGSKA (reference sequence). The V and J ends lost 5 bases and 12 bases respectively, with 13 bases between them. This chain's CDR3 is CSASGGTEYF. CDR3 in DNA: TGCAGTGCTTCGGGCGGGACAGAGTACTTC.

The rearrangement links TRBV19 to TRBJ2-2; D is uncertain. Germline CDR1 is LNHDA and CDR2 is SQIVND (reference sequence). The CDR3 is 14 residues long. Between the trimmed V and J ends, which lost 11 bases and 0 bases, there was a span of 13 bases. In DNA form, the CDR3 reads TGTGCCGGGCGAAGGTATTCGAACACCGGGGAGCTGTTTTTT. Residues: CAGRRYSNTGELFF.

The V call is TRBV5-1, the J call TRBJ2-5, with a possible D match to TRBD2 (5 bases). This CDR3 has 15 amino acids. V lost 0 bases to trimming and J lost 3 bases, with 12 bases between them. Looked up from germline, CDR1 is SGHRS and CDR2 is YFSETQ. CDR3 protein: CASSLEGWGEETQYF. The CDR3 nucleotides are TGCGCCAGCAGCTTGGAAGGGTGGGGAGAAGAGACCCAGTACTTC.

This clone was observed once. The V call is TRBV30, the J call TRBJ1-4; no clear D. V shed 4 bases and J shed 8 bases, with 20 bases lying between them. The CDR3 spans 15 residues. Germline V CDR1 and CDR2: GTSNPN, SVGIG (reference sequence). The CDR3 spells CAWTSGSGAGEKLFF. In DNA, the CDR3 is TGTGCCTGGACATCGGGGTCGGGCGCGGGGGAAAAACTGTTTTTT.

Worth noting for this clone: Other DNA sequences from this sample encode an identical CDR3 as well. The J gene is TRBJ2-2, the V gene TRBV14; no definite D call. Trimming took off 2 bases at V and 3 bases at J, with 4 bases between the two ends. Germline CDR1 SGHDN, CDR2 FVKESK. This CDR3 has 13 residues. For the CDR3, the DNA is TGTGCCAGCAGCCAAACTTACACCGGGGAGCTGTTTTTT. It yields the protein CASSQTYTGELFF.

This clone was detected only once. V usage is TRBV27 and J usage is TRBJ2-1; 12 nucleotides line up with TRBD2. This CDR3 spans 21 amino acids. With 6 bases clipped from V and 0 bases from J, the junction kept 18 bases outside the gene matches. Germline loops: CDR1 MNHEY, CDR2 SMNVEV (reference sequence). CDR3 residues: CASSRRQRTSGTSSSYNEQFF. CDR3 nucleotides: TGTGCCAGCAGCCGCCGACAAAGGACTAGCGGGACATCCTCCTCCTACAATGAGCAGTTCTTC.

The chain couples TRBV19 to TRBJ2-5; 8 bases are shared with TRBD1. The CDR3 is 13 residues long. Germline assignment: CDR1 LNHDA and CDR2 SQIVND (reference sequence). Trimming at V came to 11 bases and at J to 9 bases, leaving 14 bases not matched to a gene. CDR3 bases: TGTGCCTCATCCGACAGGGGCCGTTTGGCCCAGTACTTC. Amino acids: CASSDRGRLAQYF.

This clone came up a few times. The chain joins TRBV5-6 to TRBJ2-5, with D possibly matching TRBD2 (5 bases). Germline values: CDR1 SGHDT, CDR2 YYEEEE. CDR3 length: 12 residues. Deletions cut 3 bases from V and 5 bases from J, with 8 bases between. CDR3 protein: CASSWRRETQYF. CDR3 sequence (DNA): TGTGCCAGCAGCTGGAGGAGGGAGACCCAGTACTTC.

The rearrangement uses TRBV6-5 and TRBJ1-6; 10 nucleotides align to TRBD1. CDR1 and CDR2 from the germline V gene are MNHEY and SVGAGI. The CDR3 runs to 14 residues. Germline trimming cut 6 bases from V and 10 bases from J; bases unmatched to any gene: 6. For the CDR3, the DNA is TGTGCCAGCAGACGGGACAGGGGAAGGTCACCCCTCCACTTT. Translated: CASRRDRGRSPLHF.

CDR3: CASSQTGTEIYNEQFF. The CDR3 coding sequence is TGTGCCAGCAGCCAAACCGGGACAGAAATCTACAATGAGCAGTTCTTC. This chain connects TRBV14 to TRBJ2-1, with 7 bases aligning to TRBD1. The length of the CDR3 is 16 residues. J gave up 3 bases and V 2 bases, and 7 bases lay outside the gene matches. Germline loops: CDR1 SGHDN, CDR2 FVKESK.

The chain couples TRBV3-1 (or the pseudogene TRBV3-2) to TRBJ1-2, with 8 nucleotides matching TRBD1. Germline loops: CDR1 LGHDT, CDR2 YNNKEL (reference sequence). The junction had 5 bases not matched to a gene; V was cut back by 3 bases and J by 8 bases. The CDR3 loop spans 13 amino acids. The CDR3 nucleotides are TGTGCCAGCAGCCATGGACAGGGTAGCGGCTACACCTTC. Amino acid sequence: CASSHGQGSGYTF.

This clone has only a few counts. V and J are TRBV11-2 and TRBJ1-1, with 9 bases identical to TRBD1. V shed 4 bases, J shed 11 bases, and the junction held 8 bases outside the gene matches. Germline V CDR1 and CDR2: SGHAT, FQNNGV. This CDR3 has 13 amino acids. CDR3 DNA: TGTGCCAGCAGCTCCCTCTGGGACAGGGTTGCTTTCTTT. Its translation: CASSSLWDRVAFF.